What follows are 31 T cell receptor beta chains derived from one specimen sequenced in a study of cytomegalovirus exposure and HLA in healthy donors. The PCR was carried out with 60 Vbeta primers and 13 Jbeta primers. Sequenced by immunoSEQ multiplex PCR; TCRdb stores in-frame clones only, minus some. The sample has approximately 100,000 clones; over 60% are singletons. Input material: PBMCs. These receptors all stem from a man aged 25 to 40 in good health and CMV-seronegative.

This chain connects TRBV4-1 to TRBJ1-2; TRBD1 agrees at 9 bases. The V gene end was trimmed by 3 bases and the J gene end by 6 bases; junction bases not matched to a gene: 5. Germline lookup yields CDR1 MGHRA and CDR2 YSYEKL. This CDR3 contains 14 residues. Here the CDR3 reads CASSQGTGLNGYTF. CDR3 nucleotides: TGCGCCAGCAGCCAGGGGACAGGGCTAAATGGCTACACCTTC.

The CDR3 loop is CSVGAANGGNEQFF. CDR3 coding DNA: TGCAGCGTGGGGGCGGCTAACGGCGGGAATGAGCAGTTCTTC. The genes are TRBV29-1 and TRBJ2-1; D is possibly TRBD1 (6 bases). The CDR3 runs to 14 residues. V lost 6 bases and J lost 7, with 19 bases in between. The germline V gene has CDR1 SQVTM and CDR2 ANQGSEA.

This chain joins TRBV18 and TRBJ1-2; D is perhaps TRBD1 (6 bases). This CDR3 spans 15 amino acids. CDR1 and CDR2 from the germline V gene are KGHSH and LQKENI. V shed 2 bases and J shed 0 bases, with 10 bases lying between them. CDR3 in amino acids: CASSPDRIANYGYTF. In DNA form, the CDR3 reads TGTGCCAGCTCACCAGACAGGATTGCTAACTATGGCTACACCTTC.

The chain recombines TRBV20-1 with TRBJ2-3; no clear D. Germline V gene lookup returns CDR1 DFQATT and CDR2 SNEGSKA (reference sequence). V was shortened by 2 bases and J by 4 bases, with 4 bases between the two germline ends. The length of the CDR3 is 11 residues. The CDR3 sequence: CSARLADTQYF. The CDR3 nucleotides read TGCAGTGCTAGACTAGCAGATACGCAGTATTTT.

The chain uses TRBV7-9 and TRBJ2-3, with 9 bases identical to TRBD2. V dropped 8 bases and J dropped 2; count of bases not matched to a gene: 8. The germline CDR1 and CDR2 sequences are SEHNR and FQNEAQ (reference sequence). This CDR3 is 15 amino acids long. The CDR3 DNA is TGTGCCAGCCGGCTTGTAGCGGGAGTCACAGATACGCAGTATTTT. It yields the protein CASRLVAGVTDTQYF.

The rearrangement joins TRBV5-5 to TRBJ1-4; the D gene is possibly TRBD1 (6 bases). Germline V lookup: CDR1 SGHKS, CDR2 YYEKEE (reference sequence). Trimming cost V 1 base and J 0 bases, with 10 bases left between them. The CDR3 runs to 16 residues. In DNA, the CDR3 is TGTGCCAGCAGCTTGAAGGGGGAAGCAACTAATGAAAAACTGTTTTTT. Amino acid sequence: CASSLKGEATNEKLFF.

The rearrangement joins TRBV5-6 to TRBJ1-2, with 10 bases lining up with TRBD1. J gave up 8 bases and V 4 bases, and 5 bases lay outside the gene matches. Germline V lookup: CDR1 SGHDT, CDR2 YYEEEE. The CDR3 has 13 amino acids. The CDR3 protein is CASSRGQGVGYTF. DNA of the CDR3: TGTGCCAGCAGCCGCGGACAGGGGGTCGGCTACACCTTC.

This clone appeared a single time. The V gene is TRBV6-1, the J gene TRBJ2-7; TRBD2 might be the D (5 bases). V lost 2 bases and J lost 3, with 14 bases in between. The CDR3 totals 15 residues. Germline loops: CDR1 MNHNS, CDR2 SASEGT. In nucleotides, the CDR3 is TGTGCCAGCAGTGAAAGCGACGGACTCTTCTACGAGCAGTACTTC. Translated, it gives CASSESDGLFYEQYF.

The chain is built from TRBV5-1 and TRBJ2-7, with 9 bases that match TRBD2. J lost 3 bases, V lost 1 base, and 14 bases had no gene match. Per the germline V gene, CDR1 is SGHRS and CDR2 is YFSETQ. The CDR3 runs 18 residues. CDR3 residues: CASSLYSGSEVGSYEQYF. The DNA of the CDR3 is TGCGCCAGCAGCTTGTATAGCGGGAGCGAAGTCGGAAGCTACGAGCAGTACTTC.

The chain combines TRBV28 with TRBJ1-5, with no clear D. The CDR3 is made up of 11 amino acids. The V gene's germline CDR1 is MDHEN and CDR2 SYDVKM. V was trimmed by 6 bases and J by 9 bases, leaving 9 bases between them. CDR3 DNA: TGTGCCAGCAGCCTCCTGTCGCCCCAGCATTTT. This translates into CASSLLSPQHF.

This clone was counted a few times. CDR3 in DNA: TGTGCCAGCAGCTTAAGGGGAGGGGTTCTGGCAGCCTACGAGCAGTACTTC. Amino acid sequence: CASSLRGGVLAAYEQYF. The chain couples TRBV7-9 to TRBJ2-7; TRBD2 agrees at 7 bases. With 2 bases clipped from V and 2 bases from J, the junction kept 12 bases outside the gene matches. The CDR3 contains 17 residues. Germline CDR1 and CDR2: SEHNR and FQNEAQ (reference sequence).

In regard to this clone: This specimen includes other DNA sequences encoding the same CDR3. The V gene is TRBV4-3, the J gene TRBJ1-4; TRBD1 is a possible D gene (5 bases). Looked up from germline, CDR1 is LGHNA and CDR2 is YSLEER. Trimming pared 4 bases from V and 3 bases from J, leaving 12 bases between. The CDR3 has 15 amino acids. The CDR3 spells CASSRSGGSNEKLFF. Here the CDR3 DNA reads TGCGCCAGCAGCCGCTCCGGGGGGTCTAATGAAAAACTGTTTTTT.

The chain employs TRBV11-1 and TRBJ2-1, with D possibly being TRBD2 (6 bases). The CDR3 covers 13 residues. Germline assignment: CDR1 SGHAT and CDR2 FQDESV (reference sequence). V lost 3 bases and J lost 3, with 6 bases in between. The CDR3: CASSLDYYNEQFF. CDR3 DNA sequence: TGTGCCAGCAGCTTGGACTACTACAATGAGCAGTTCTTC.

This sequence joins TRBV27 and TRBJ1-1; no clear D. The length of the CDR3 is 15 residues. Germline lookup yields CDR1 MNHEY and CDR2 SMNVEV (reference sequence). V was cut by 3 bases and J by 8 bases, with 19 bases left in between. DNA for the CDR3: TGTGCCAGCAGTTTCTCCGCCGGGTCACATCTCGAAGCTTTCTTT. Amino acid sequence: CASSFSAGSHLEAFF.

This clone showed up just a few times. The V and J genes are TRBV19 and TRBJ1-2; 8 positions agree with TRBD1. Germline-derived CDR1 and CDR2 are LNHDA and SQIVND (reference sequence). The CDR3 runs to 15 residues. The V segment lost 5 bases and the J segment 2 bases; nucleotides outside the gene matches: 7. DNA of the CDR3: TGTGCCAGTAGTTCGGGACAGGCGACAAACTATGGCTACACCTTC. Its translation is CASSSGQATNYGYTF.

The genes are TRBV30 and TRBJ2-2, with a tentative D call TRBD1 (9 bases). Germline assignment: CDR1 GTSNPN and CDR2 SVGIG (reference sequence). The CDR3 loop spans 13 amino acids. The V end lost 8 bases, the J end lost 7 bases, and 17 bases lay between the germline ends. Here the CDR3 DNA reads TGTGCCGCGGGGGGACAGGGTGGCGGGGAGCTGTTTTTT. Encoded protein: CAAGGQGGGELFF. Looking up the rest from reference TRBV30 and TRBJ2-2 gives the full variable domain: SQTIHQWPATLVQPVGSPLSLECTVEGTSNPNLYWYRQAAGRGLQLLFYSVGIGQISSEVPQNLSASRPQDRQFILSSKKLLLSDSGFYLCAAGGQGGGELFFGEGSRLTVL.

The chain employs TRBV11-3 and TRBJ2-1, with 7 bases aligning to TRBD2. In germline, CDR1 is SGHNT, CDR2 YENEEA. The trim removed 1 base at V and 6 bases at J, leaving 3 bases unmatched. The CDR3 sequence is 14 residues long. Here the CDR3 reads CASSLVRTSNEQFF. Here the CDR3 DNA reads TGTGCCAGCAGCTTAGTTCGGACTAGCAATGAGCAGTTCTTC.

V and J are TRBV29-1 and TRBJ2-2, with D unclear. The V end was cut by 2 bases, the J end by 4 bases, with 14 bases between. The CDR3 is made up of 15 amino acids. Germline lookup yields CDR1 SQVTM and CDR2 ANQGSEA. The CDR3 DNA follows: TGCAGCGTTGAACCCGTCGGCAGGCGCACCGGGGAGCTGTTTTTT. It encodes CSVEPVGRRTGELFF.

V usage is TRBV30 and J usage is TRBJ1-1, with D uncertain. This CDR3 has 13 amino acids. The V end lost 3 bases, the J end lost 3 bases, and 11 bases lay between the germline ends. Germline CDR1 is GTSNPN and CDR2 is SVGIG (reference sequence). The CDR3 spells CAWSLGGDTEAFF. In DNA, the CDR3 is TGTGCCTGGAGCCTGGGCGGGGACACTGAAGCTTTCTTT. Combining the CDR3 with reference TRBV30 and TRBJ1-1 gives the whole variable domain SQTIHQWPATLVQPVGSPLSLECTVEGTSNPNLYWYRQAAGRGLQLLFYSVGIGQISSEVPQNLSASRPQDRQFILSSKKLLLSDSGFYLCAWSLGGDTEAFFGQGTRLTVV.

CDR3 DNA: TGCATGTTAGCGGGGGGGGAGCAGTTCTTC. As protein: CMLAGGEQFF. This chain connects TRBV20-1 to TRBJ2-1; TRBD2 matches 11 bases. CDR1 and CDR2 from the germline V gene are DFQATT and SNEGSKA (reference sequence). The CDR3 loop spans 10 amino acids.

About this clone itself: The junction shows a germline mismatch at one end, possibly a read error. The chain uses TRBV10-3 and TRBJ2-1, with D perhaps TRBD1 (5 bases). Germline assignment: CDR1 ENHRY and CDR2 SYGVKD. The CDR3 length is 14 residues. Here the CDR3 reads CTITLDSSYNEQFF. Here the CDR3 DNA reads TGTACCATCACCCTAGACAGCTCCTACAATGAGCAGTTCTTC.

This clone was counted a single time. The rearrangement joins TRBV11-2 to TRBJ2-7; 8 nucleotides line up with TRBD2. Germline-derived CDR1 and CDR2 are SGHAT and FQNNGV. V was clipped by 5 bases and J by 3 bases; unmatched bases: 9. The CDR3 has 15 amino acids. The DNA for the CDR3 is TGTGCCAGCAGCCCCGGGGTAGCGGGACACTACGAGCAGTACTTC. Its protein is CASSPGVAGHYEQYF.

The chain combines TRBV4-1 with TRBJ2-4; D may be TRBD2 (5 bases). CDR3 length equals 15 residues. Per germline, CDR1 MGHRA and CDR2 YSYEKL. The V and J ends lost 3 bases and 7 bases respectively, with 16 bases between them. The DNA for the CDR3 is TGCGCCAGCAGCCAGCTAGCCCTACTAAAGAACATTCAGTACTTC. Translated: CASSQLALLKNIQYF.

The chain has TRBV7-8 and TRBJ1-5; D is perhaps TRBD1 (5 bases). The CDR3 contains 15 residues. The V end was cut by 5 bases, the J end by 0 bases, with 11 bases between. Germline lookup yields CDR1 SGHVS and CDR2 FQNEAQ. The CDR3 DNA reads as TGTGCCAGCAGCCAGGGAAGCGTTAGCAATCAGCCCCAGCATTTT. It yields the protein CASSQGSVSNQPQHF.

The chain carries TRBV7-3 and TRBJ2-3; TRBD2 aligns across 7 bases. The CDR3 covers 14 residues. Germline V gives CDR1 SGHTA, CDR2 FQGTGA. The trim removed 4 bases at V and 3 bases at J, leaving 4 bases unmatched. CDR3 residues: CASSYTGGTDTQYF. In nucleotides, the CDR3 is TGTGCCAGCAGCTACACGGGGGGAACAGATACGCAGTATTTT.

The chain uses TRBV6-5 and TRBJ1-2; 10 bases agree with TRBD1. Germline trimming cut 5 bases from V and 4 bases from J; bases unmatched to any gene: 7. This CDR3 is 15 amino acids long. Germline CDR1 and CDR2: MNHEY and SVGAGI. The CDR3 DNA reads TGTGCCAGCAGTATCCGGGACAGGGGAACCTATGGCTACACCTTC. Translation: CASSIRDRGTYGYTF.

V is TRBV4-2 and J is TRBJ2-3; no reliable D call. The CDR3 length is 13 residues. Trimming shortened V by 0 bases and J by 6 bases, and 7 bases separated the two germline ends. Germline CDR1 is LGHNA and CDR2 is YNFKEQ. This chain's CDR3 is CASSQDSEDTQYF. The CDR3 nucleotides are TGTGCCAGCAGCCAAGACTCGGAGGATACGCAGTATTTT.

The chain carries TRBV4-2 and TRBJ2-7, with 12 bases aligning to TRBD1. Germline V CDR1 and CDR2: LGHNA, YNFKEQ. The CDR3 runs 21 residues. J gave up 7 bases and V 4 bases, and 26 bases lay outside the gene matches. The CDR3 nucleotides read TGTGCCAGCAGCCTATTTCAATCGGGACAGGGGGCGCTTCGCCCACCCAGGGAGCAGTACTTC. It yields the protein CASSLFQSGQGALRPPREQYF.

This sequence joins TRBV5-8 and TRBJ2-5; the D gene is possibly TRBD1 (6 bases). The CDR3 is 15 amino acids. The V gene's germline CDR1 is SGHTS and CDR2 YDEGEE. The V end lost 4 bases, the J end lost 5 bases, and 18 bases lay between the germline ends. The CDR3 is CASSSSAGVWETQYF. The CDR3 bases are TGTGCCAGCAGCAGCAGCGCAGGGGTATGGGAGACCCAGTACTTC.

The chain uses TRBV7-2 and TRBJ1-3, with D unclear. Per germline, CDR1 SGHTA and CDR2 FQGNSA. The germline V and J ends were trimmed by 3 bases and 0 bases, with 15 bases remaining between them. The CDR3 has 17 amino acids. Written as DNA, the CDR3 is TGTGCCAGCAGCTTGGAGGTCAGGATCCGCTCTGGAAACACCATATATTTT. Translating gives CASSLEVRIRSGNTIYF.

The chain is built from TRBV25-1 and TRBJ1-2, with a tentative D call TRBD1 (5 bases). The CDR3 is 15 residues long. Trimming removed 4 bases at V and 2 bases at J, with 14 bases between. The germline V gene encodes CDR1 MGHDK and CDR2 SYGVNS. For the CDR3, the DNA is TGTGCCAGCAGTGCGACAGAACCCTGGAACTATGGCTACACCTTC. This translates into CASSATEPWNYGYTF.